A single sample gave rise to the 13 T cell receptor beta chains below, sequenced in a study of molecular identifiers for immune sequencing clone quantification. In TCRdb, the PCR reads were re-called with MiXCR into one record per CDR3 protein. In the table there are over 600,000 distinct CDR3 sequences, about 20% of which are singletons. The sample comprised naive CD8+ T cells from blood, with Jurkat cell RNA spiked in. The subset here: FACS-sorted CD8+CD4-CCR7+CD45RA+ naive T cells. Receptors originate from a human donor in good health. Some libraries in this study had Jurkat cell RNA spiked in.

This clonotype appeared once. The V call is TRBV5-6, the J call TRBJ2-1, with D tentatively TRBD2 (7 bases). In germline, CDR1 is SGHDT, CDR2 YYEEEE. V lost 0 bases and J 9 bases, leaving 16 bases between the germline ends. The length of the CDR3 is 15 residues. The CDR3 loop is CASSLESGGASEQFF. The CDR3 DNA follows: TGTGCCAGCAGCTTGGAGTCTGGGGGGGCAAGTGAGCAGTTCTTC.

This clonotype showed up just once. Just one base apart from a much larger clone, this may be a read error. This chain links TRBV5-1 with TRBJ2-3, with unresolved D. This CDR3 comprises 14 residues. The V gene lost 7 bases and the J gene lost 2 bases, with 14 bases spanning the gap. Germline CDR1 and CDR2: SGHRS and YFSETQ. CDR3 amino acids: CASGSLGSTDTQYF. CDR3 nucleotides: TGCGCCAGCGGATCCCTCGGTTCCACAGATACGCAGTATTTT.

This clonotype occurred many times. The V and J genes are TRBV7-9 and TRBJ2-7, with TRBD1 identical over 9 bases. CDR3 length equals 15 residues. Looked up from germline, CDR1 is SEHNR and CDR2 is FQNEAQ (reference sequence). The V segment lost 5 bases and the J segment 2 bases; nucleotides outside the gene matches: 7. The CDR3 sequence: CASSRAGTGTYEQYF. The CDR3 DNA is TGTGCCAGCAGCCGTGCCGGGACAGGGACCTACGAGCAGTACTTC.

This clonotype was seen more than once but under ten times. This chain joins TRBV12-3 or TRBV12-4 and TRBJ1-2, with unresolved D. The CDR3 has 14 amino acids. The V gene lost 5 bases and the J gene lost 1 base, with 11 bases spanning the gap. DNA of the CDR3: TGTGCCAGCAGTCCAGGTGCGAGTAACTATGGCTACACCTTC. It is translated as CASSPGASNYGYTF.

This clonotype was observed a few times. V gene TRBV27 combines with J gene TRBJ2-7; D may be TRBD2 (6 bases). Trimming took off 6 bases at V and 6 bases at J, with 21 bases between the two ends. The V gene's germline CDR1 is MNHEY and CDR2 SMNVEV (reference sequence). The CDR3 extends over 15 amino acids. The CDR3 is CASRRKLGEESEQYF. As DNA, the CDR3 is TGTGCCAGCAGGAGGAAGCTGGGGGAGGAATCCGAGCAGTACTTC.

The chain has TRBV6-5 and TRBJ1-2; 8 nucleotides align to TRBD1. From germline, CDR1 is MNHEY and CDR2 SVGAGI. The CDR3 has 16 amino acids. V shed 5 bases and J 4 bases; nucleotides not matched to a gene: 12. The CDR3 loop is CASSTGQGIAIYGYTF. In DNA form, the CDR3 reads TGTGCCAGCAGTACTGGACAGGGCATAGCTATCTATGGCTACACCTTC.

Note on this clonotype: This may stem from a read error, because a much larger clone lies one nucleotide away. The V and J genes are TRBV10-2 and TRBJ1-1; D gene unclear. The CDR3 spans 14 residues. The V gene's germline CDR1 is WSHSY and CDR2 SAAADI. V gave up 2 bases and J gave up 1 base, with 8 bases separating them. The CDR3 DNA reads TGCGCCAGCAGTGAGACCAGTGGGAACACTGAAGCTTTCTTT. It is translated as CASSETSGNTEAFF.

This clonotype has ten or more counts. This rearrangement joins TRBV5-6 to TRBJ2-7; D unresolved. Trimming removed 0 bases from V and 5 bases from J, with 15 bases in between. This CDR3 region has 15 residues. Germline CDR1 SGHDT, CDR2 YYEEEE. The CDR3 DNA reads TGTGCCAGCAGCTTGGTTAATTCCGGAACCAACGAGCAGTACTTC. It specifies CASSLVNSGTNEQYF.

With respect to this clonotype: The junction shows a germline mismatch at one end, possibly a read error. The V gene is TRBV14, the J gene TRBJ2-7; TRBD2 matches 11 bases. Germline loops: CDR1 SGHDN, CDR2 FVKESK. The CDR3 spans 15 residues. The chain's CDR3 is CTSSPELAGVYEQYF. The DNA for the CDR3 is TGTACCAGCAGCCCCGAACTAGCGGGAGTATACGAGCAGTACTTC. Drawing the rest from reference TRBV14 and TRBJ2-7, the complete variable domain is EAGVTQFPSHSVIEKGQTVTLRCDPISGHDNLYWYRRVMGKEIKFLLHFVKESKQDESGMPNNRFLAERTGGTYSTLKVQPAELEDSGVYFCTSSPELAGVYEQYFGPGTRLTVT.

CDR3 bases: TGTGCCAGCAGCCAGACGCGGTGGTACGAGCAGTACTTC. Protein: CASSQTRWYEQYF. The J gene is TRBJ2-7, the V gene TRBV3-1; D gene uncertain. With 3 bases removed from V and 4 bases from J, the gap between germline ends came to 10 bases. This CDR3 region has 13 residues. Germline values: CDR1 LGHDT, CDR2 YNNKEL (reference sequence).

The V gene is TRBV2, the J gene TRBJ2-7; D gene ambiguous. Germline loops: CDR1 SNHLY, CDR2 FYNNEI. V was clipped by 5 bases and J by 0 bases, with 11 bases between them. The CDR3 loop spans 14 amino acids. The CDR3 DNA reads TGTGCCAGCAGTCGCCGACCGAGCTCCTACGAGCAGTACTTC. It codes for CASSRRPSSYEQYF.

The chain has TRBV3-1 and TRBJ2-1; 9 bases align to TRBD2. The length of the CDR3 is 15 residues. J lost 4 bases, V lost 4 bases, and 5 bases had no gene match. Germline assignment: CDR1 LGHDT and CDR2 YNNKEL (reference sequence). CDR3 nucleotides: TGTGCCAGCAGCCGAGGAGCGGGGGGTTACAATGAGCAGTTCTTC. It translates to CASSRGAGGYNEQFF.

This clonotype was seen a handful of times. The chain couples TRBV4-1 to TRBJ1-4, with D maybe TRBD1 (6 bases). This CDR3 region has 17 residues. From germline, CDR1 is MGHRA and CDR2 YSYEKL. The V gene lost 1 base and the J gene lost 4 bases, with 16 bases spanning the gap. The CDR3 DNA reads as TGCGCCAGCAGCCAAGGGGGGGGGGGCGGACTTAATGAAAAACTGTTTTTT. Residues: CASSQGGGGGLNEKLFF.